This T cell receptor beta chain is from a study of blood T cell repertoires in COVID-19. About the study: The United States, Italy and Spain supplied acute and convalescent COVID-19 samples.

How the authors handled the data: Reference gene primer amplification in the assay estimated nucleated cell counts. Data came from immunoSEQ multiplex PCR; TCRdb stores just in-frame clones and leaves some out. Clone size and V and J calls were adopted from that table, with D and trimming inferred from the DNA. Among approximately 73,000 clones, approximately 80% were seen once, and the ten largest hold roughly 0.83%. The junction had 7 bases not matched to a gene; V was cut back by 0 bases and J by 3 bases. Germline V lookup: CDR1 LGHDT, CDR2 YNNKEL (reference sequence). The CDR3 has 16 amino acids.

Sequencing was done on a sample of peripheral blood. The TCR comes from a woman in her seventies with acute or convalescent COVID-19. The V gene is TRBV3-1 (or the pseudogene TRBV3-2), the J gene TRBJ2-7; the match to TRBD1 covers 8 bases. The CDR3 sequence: CASSQDSAGGFYEQYF. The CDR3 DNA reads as TGTGCCAGCAGCCAAGACTCGGCAGGGGGCTTCTACGAGCAGTACTTC.